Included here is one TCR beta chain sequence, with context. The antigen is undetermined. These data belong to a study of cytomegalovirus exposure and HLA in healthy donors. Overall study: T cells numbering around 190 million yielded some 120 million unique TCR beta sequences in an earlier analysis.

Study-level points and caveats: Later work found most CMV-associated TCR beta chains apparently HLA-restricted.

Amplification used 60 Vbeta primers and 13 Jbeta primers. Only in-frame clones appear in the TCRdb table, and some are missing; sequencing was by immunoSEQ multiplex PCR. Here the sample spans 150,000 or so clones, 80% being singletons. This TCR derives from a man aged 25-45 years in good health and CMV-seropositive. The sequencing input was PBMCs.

The CDR3 DNA sequence: TGCAGCGTTGAACGGGGGGATGGCACAGATACGCAGTATTTT. Its protein is CSVERGDGTDTQYF. The V and J genes are TRBV29-1 and TRBJ2-3; the match to TRBD2 covers 7 bases. V lost 2 bases to trimming and J lost 1 base; unmatched junction nucleotides: 3. The CDR3 runs to 14 residues. CDR1 is SQVTM, CDR2 ANQGSEA, per germline.